The rows below give T cell receptor beta chains drawn from one sample of a study of blood T cell repertoires in COVID-19. Clones were read by immunoSEQ multiplex PCR, and TCRdb kept only the in-frame ones, dropping some. The sample contains approximately 440,000 clones, about 91% of which appear only once. Sequences were obtained from peripheral blood. All receptors derive from a woman between 45 and 65 years old with COVID-19, enrolled during active disease. The CDR3 runs from the conserved cysteine through the conserved F or W. The order of the fields is J gene, V gene, D gene, CDR3 protein. The D gene is left open where the match is weak.

TRBJ1-2,TRBV25-1,.,CASSSQKGKYTF
TRBJ2-7,TRBV7-3,TRBD2,CASSLLASGTYEQYF
TRBJ1-2,TRBV6-5,TRBD1,CASSPLTGEEEGYTF
TRBJ2-7,TRBV4-1,TRBD2,CASSQEKRGGRYEQYF
TRBJ1-2,TRBV11-2,.,CASSQTGRAGYTF
TRBJ1-6,TRBV5-4,.,CASSSPGDRQWNSPLHF
TRBJ2-2,TRBV2,TRBD2,CASRTSGGMNTGELFF
TRBJ1-1,TRBV7-3,TRBD1,CASRPGTGNTEAFF
TRBJ2-3,TRBV4-2,TRBD2,CASSQERTSGGTDTQYF
TRBJ1-5,TRBV28,.,CASSPTGFNQPQHF
TRBJ2-1,TRBV7-2,TRBD2,CASSLFGPSGGNNEQFF
TRBJ1-2,TRBV15,.,CATSSNKGNGYTF
TRBJ1-2,TRBV6-5,.,CASSPRQYGYTF
TRBJ2-2,TRBV2,TRBD1,CASGGQGATGELFF
TRBJ1-1,TRBV25-1,.,CASSTPTGLNTEAFF
TRBJ1-2,TRBV14,.,CASSQQGKDGYTF
TRBJ1-2,TRBV9,.,CASSVDVSSYGYTF
TRBJ1-3,TRBV6-5,.,CASSYEGGGNTIYF
TRBJ1-6,TRBV6-1,.,CASSEAGESNSPLHF
TRBJ1-2,TRBV6-5,TRBD1,CASSLRQGQDGYTF
TRBJ1-1,TRBV4-1,.,CASTGREKAFF
TRBJ2-6,TRBV27,TRBD1,CATGIDRGSLSGANVLTF
TRBJ1-2,TRBV30,.,CAWSVMAANYGYTF
TRBJ2-3,TRBV7-2,TRBD2,CASSPYPLAGGTDTQYF
TRBJ1-3,TRBV5-4,.,CASSLGQGGNTIYF
TRBJ1-1,TRBV10-1,.,CASGGLGGRVFF
TRBJ1-5,TRBV6-5,.,CASTGRGNQPQHF
TRBJ1-4,TRBV6-6,.,CASSYSIGATNEKLFF
TRBJ1-6,TRBV5-1,TRBD1,CASSSDRANSPLHF
TRBJ2-5,TRBV24-1,TRBD1,CATSDFGTGMQETQYF
TRBJ1-1,TRBV5-1,TRBD1,CASSLTGTGGRQRDTEAFF
TRBJ2-5,TRBV6-6,.,CASQAGMEKETQYF
TRBJ1-5,TRBV7-9,.,CASSSLDGQYSNQPQHF
TRBJ2-3,TRBV18,TRBD2,CASSPGLAGGRTLTDTQYF
TRBJ1-4,TRBV30,.,CAWRTPTNEKLFF
TRBJ1-1,TRBV5-8,TRBD1,CASSFHRGQANTEAFF
TRBJ2-7,TRBV9,TRBD1,CASSVSGQGGYEQYF
TRBJ2-7,TRBV7-8,TRBD2,CASSLRYATSGATYEQYF
TRBJ2-7,TRBV6-6,.,CASSLQGHEQYF
TRBJ1-3,TRBV30,.,CAWSVLGTPGNTIYF
TRBJ1-6,TRBV5-1,TRBD1,CASSLGTGSNSPLHF
TRBJ2-1,TRBV7-9,.,CASSLHGWGDEQFF
TRBJ1-2,TRBV30,.,CAWTTRGYGYTF
TRBJ2-3,TRBV19,TRBD2,CASSDRGGQDTQYF
TRBJ1-4,TRBV5-4,TRBD1,CASSEQGVGYPEKLFF
TRBJ1-1,TRBV5-4,.,CASSWEVNTEAFF
TRBJ2-7,TRBV6-5,.,CASSYVRGVVCEQYF
TRBJ2-2,TRBV2,TRBD2,CASSESSGVTGELFF
TRBJ2-7,TRBV18,TRBD1,CASSRTGTTYEQYF
TRBJ2-6,TRBV21-1,.,CASSRDRYSSGANVLTF
TRBJ2-7,TRBV29-1,TRBD2,CSVAQAAGAEQYF
TRBJ2-7,TRBV28,.,CASVGGLYEQYF
TRBJ2-3,TRBV15,.,CATSRDPPPSTDTQYF
TRBJ1-6,TRBV19,TRBD1,CASSIDAGGRYNSPLHF
TRBJ2-1,TRBV6-5,.,CASSYPDSKYNEQFF
TRBJ2-1,TRBV5-1,TRBD1,CASSLAGQGARTEQFF
TRBJ1-1,TRBV27,.,CASSFNPIGTEAFF
TRBJ2-3,TRBV7-9,.,CASSLNPLPTDTQYF
TRBJ2-1,TRBV5-5,.,CASSRRTDNNEQFF
TRBJ1-5,TRBV6-1,.,CASSDPSGSNQPQHF